The next 7 T cell receptor beta chains were all read from a single sample in a study of vaccination and CD4 T cells after COVID-19. The Oncomine TCR Beta short-read assay was applied to DNA of cultured CD4+ T cells. TCRdb used MiXCR to reprocess the PCR reads, holding one entry per CDR3 protein. The table has about 16,000 distinct CDR3 sequences, 45% to 60% seen once. Treatment: 10-day PBMC culture with coronavirus spike peptide pools or control peptides (ViraFEST assay). What these receptors recognize is not known. Source: CD4+ T cells from blood, cultured in vitro, taken before SARS-CoV-2 vaccination. The receptors were sampled from a human donor who had recovered from COVID-19.

This clonotype was counted a few times. The chain combines TRBV6-1 with TRBJ2-2; D gene uncertain. V was shortened by 2 bases and J by 6 bases, with 10 bases between the two germline ends. The V gene's germline CDR1 is MNHNS and CDR2 SASEGT. The CDR3 sequence is 14 residues long. This chain's CDR3 is CASSENWMSGELFF. The CDR3 DNA reads as TGTGCCAGCAGTGAAAATTGGATGTCCGGGGAGCTGTTTTTT.

The chain couples TRBV24-1 to TRBJ2-7; unclear D gene. This CDR3 region has 16 residues. The V gene lost 5 bases and the J gene lost 0 bases, with 16 bases spanning the gap. Germline V gene lookup returns CDR1 KGHDR and CDR2 SFDVKD. In nucleotides, the CDR3 is TGTGCCACCAGTGTTGTTGACTTACCGAGCTCCTACGAGCAGTACTTC. Translating gives CATSVVDLPSSYEQYF.

This clonotype has only a few counts. This chain uses TRBV10-3 with TRBJ1-6; TRBD1 matches 9 bases. Germline-derived CDR1 and CDR2 are ENHRY and SYGVKD. The CDR3 loop spans 14 amino acids. J was trimmed by 8 bases and V by 4 bases; bases with no gene match: 3. The CDR3 DNA sequence: TGTGCCATCAGTGGGCGGGACAGGGATTCACCCCTCCACTTT. This translates into CAISGRDRDSPLHF.

The chain couples TRBV20-1 to TRBJ2-3; maybe TRBD2 (5 bases). The length of the CDR3 is 15 residues. The germline V gene encodes CDR1 DFQATT and CDR2 SNEGSKA (reference sequence). V was clipped by 4 bases and J by 0 bases, with 14 bases between them. The CDR3 loop reads CSATGVTASTDTQYF. As DNA, the CDR3 is TGCAGTGCTACCGGGGTCACCGCTAGCACAGATACGCAGTATTTT.

The genes are TRBV20-1 and TRBJ2-5, with 10 bases aligning to TRBD2. The germline gives CDR1 DFQATT, CDR2 SNEGSKA (reference sequence). This CDR3 has 15 amino acids. V was clipped by 0 bases and J by 4 bases; unmatched bases: 5. CDR3 region: CSARDSGRAPETQYF. The CDR3, as DNA: TGCAGTGCTAGAGACAGCGGGAGGGCCCCAGAGACCCAGTACTTC.

This clonotype occurred a few times. The chain is built from TRBV6-5 and TRBJ1-1; D may be TRBD1 (5 bases). Per the germline V gene, CDR1 is MNHEY and CDR2 is SVGAGI. CDR3 length equals 14 residues. The V gene lost 2 bases and the J gene lost 4 bases, with 11 bases spanning the gap. The CDR3 nucleotides read TGTGCCAGCAGTTACCGGGACGAGGGCACTGAAGCTTTCTTT. Residues: CASSYRDEGTEAFF.

This chain links TRBV4-3 with TRBJ2-2, with D tentatively TRBD1 (6 bases). Germline lookup yields CDR1 LGHNA and CDR2 YSLEER. The CDR3 consists of 15 residues. Trimming took 3 bases from V and 1 from J, leaving 9 bases between them. CDR3 coding DNA: TGCGCCAGCAGCCAGGGACACGGGAACACCGGGGAGCTGTTTTTT. Protein: CASSQGHGNTGELFF.